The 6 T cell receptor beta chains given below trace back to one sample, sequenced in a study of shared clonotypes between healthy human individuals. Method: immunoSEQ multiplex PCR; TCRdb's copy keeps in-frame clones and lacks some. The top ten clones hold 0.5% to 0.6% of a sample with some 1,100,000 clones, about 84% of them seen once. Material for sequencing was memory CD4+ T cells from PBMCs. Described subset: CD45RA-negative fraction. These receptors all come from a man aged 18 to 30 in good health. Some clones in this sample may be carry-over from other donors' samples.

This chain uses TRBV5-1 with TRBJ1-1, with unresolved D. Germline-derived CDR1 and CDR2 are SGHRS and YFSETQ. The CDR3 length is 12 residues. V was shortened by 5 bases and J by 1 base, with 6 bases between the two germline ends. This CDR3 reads CASRIANTEAFF. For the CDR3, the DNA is TGCGCCAGCAGGATCGCGAACACTGAAGCTTTCTTT.

CDR3 bases: TGTGCCAGCAGAGTGGGCTACGAGCAGTACTTC. Its protein product is CASRVGYEQYF. The rearrangement joins TRBV28 to TRBJ2-7, with D uncertain. CDR3 length: 11 amino acids. V was pared by 6 bases and J by 3 bases, with 6 bases between. Germline lookup yields CDR1 MDHEN and CDR2 SYDVKM.

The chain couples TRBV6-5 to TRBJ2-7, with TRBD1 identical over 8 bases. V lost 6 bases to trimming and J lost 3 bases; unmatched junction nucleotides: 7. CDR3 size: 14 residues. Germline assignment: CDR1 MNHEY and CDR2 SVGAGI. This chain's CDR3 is CASRNGQGLYEQYF. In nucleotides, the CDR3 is TGTGCCAGCAGAAACGGACAGGGACTCTACGAGCAGTACTTC.

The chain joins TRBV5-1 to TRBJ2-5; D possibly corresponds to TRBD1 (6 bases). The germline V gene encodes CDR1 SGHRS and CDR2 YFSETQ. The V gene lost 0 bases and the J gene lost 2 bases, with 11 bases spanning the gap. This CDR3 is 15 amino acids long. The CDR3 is CASSLAGVEQETQYF. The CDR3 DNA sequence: TGCGCCAGCAGCTTGGCAGGGGTAGAGCAAGAGACCCAGTACTTC.

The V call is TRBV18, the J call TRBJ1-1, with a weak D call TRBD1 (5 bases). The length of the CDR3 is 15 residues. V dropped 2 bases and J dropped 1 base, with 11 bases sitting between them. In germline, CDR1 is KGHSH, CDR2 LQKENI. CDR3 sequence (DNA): TGTGCCAGCTCACCAGGGGCAGGCGAGAACACTGAAGCTTTCTTT. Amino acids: CASSPGAGENTEAFF.

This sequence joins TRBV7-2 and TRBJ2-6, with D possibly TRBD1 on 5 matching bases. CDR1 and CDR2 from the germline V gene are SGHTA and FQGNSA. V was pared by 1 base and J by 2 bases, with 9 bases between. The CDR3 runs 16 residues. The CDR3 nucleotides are TGTGCCAGCAGCTTAGGGGGCAGACCTGGGGCCAACGTCCTGACTTTC. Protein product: CASSLGGRPGANVLTF.